Below, 19 T cell receptor beta chains from the same sample are listed, as sequenced in a study of PD-1 blockade in mismatch repair-deficient tumors. Repertoires were generated with immunoSEQ multiplex PCR, while TCRdb's copy carries only in-frame clones and drops some. Among roughly 40,000 clones, roughly 85% were seen once, and the ten largest hold roughly 4%. The source was peripheral blood, collected around 75 weeks after starting pembrolizumab. The source is an adult with mismatch repair-deficient cancer.

The V call is TRBV4-2, the J call TRBJ2-1, with D perhaps TRBD2 (6 bases). V lost 4 bases, J lost 0 bases, and 13 bases lay in between. The CDR3 is 16 amino acids. In germline, CDR1 is LGHNA, CDR2 YNFKEQ. CDR3 sequence: CASSRETSDSYNEQFF. In DNA form, the CDR3 reads TGTGCCAGCAGCCGAGAGACTAGTGACTCCTACAATGAGCAGTTCTTC.

The V call is TRBV6-1, the J call TRBJ2-5; TRBD1 might be the D (6 bases). Trimming took off 6 bases at V and 2 bases at J, with 16 bases between the two ends. Germline lookup yields CDR1 MNHNS and CDR2 SASEGT. This CDR3 region has 15 residues. Here the CDR3 reads CASRKGTPRQETQYF. Here the CDR3 DNA reads TGTGCCAGCAGAAAAGGGACACCTAGACAAGAGACCCAGTACTTC.

The chain is built from TRBV25-1 and TRBJ2-1; possible D gene TRBD2, 6 bases. Germline loops: CDR1 MGHDK, CDR2 SYGVNS. The CDR3 extends over 15 amino acids. V was pared by 1 base and J by 6 bases, with 13 bases between. Here the CDR3 reads CASSEWGGQSNEQFF. As DNA, the CDR3 is TGTGCCAGCAGTGAATGGGGAGGTCAGTCCAATGAGCAGTTCTTC.

This clone showed up just once. This chain connects TRBV7-8 to TRBJ2-3; D gene uncertain. Trimming removed 5 bases from V and 7 bases from J, with 19 bases in between. The CDR3 extends over 15 amino acids. The germline V gene has CDR1 SGHVS and CDR2 FQNEAQ. This CDR3 reads CASSPRAAGTNTQYF. CDR3 sequence (DNA): TGTGCCAGCAGCCCTCGAGCCGCCGGCACTAATACGCAGTATTTT.

This clone was seen once. This chain connects TRBV11-3 to TRBJ2-2; no definite D call. Trimming removed 3 bases from V and 7 bases from J, with 6 bases in between. CDR1 SGHNT and CDR2 YENEEA come from the germline V gene. The CDR3 is 12 residues long. This CDR3 is CASSLARGELFF. CDR3 bases: TGTGCCAGCAGCTTGGCACGCGGGGAGCTGTTTTTT.

The genes are TRBV5-1 and TRBJ1-1; 8 positions match TRBD1. V dropped 5 bases and J dropped 1; count of bases not matched to a gene: 7. Germline values: CDR1 SGHRS, CDR2 YFSETQ. The CDR3 spans 15 residues. The CDR3 coding sequence is TGCGCCAGCAGTTCAACCGGACAGGGGAACACTGAAGCTTTCTTT. This translates into CASSSTGQGNTEAFF.

This clone was counted a single time. The chain recombines TRBV30 with TRBJ2-4; no clear D gene. Germline CDR1 and CDR2: GTSNPN and SVGIG (reference sequence). This CDR3 spans 12 amino acids. The germline V and J ends were trimmed by 5 bases and 7 bases, with 12 bases remaining between them. The CDR3 DNA reads as TGTGCCTGGGGTGGCCCCGGGAACATTCAGTACTTC. Residues: CAWGGPGNIQYF.

Only a few counts were recorded for this clone. The chain has TRBV2 and TRBJ2-7; D is possibly TRBD2 (5 bases). The germline gives CDR1 SNHLY, CDR2 FYNNEI. The CDR3 loop spans 13 amino acids. The V and J ends lost 4 bases and 4 bases respectively, with 11 bases between them. This chain's CDR3 is CASSAAREYEQYF. The CDR3 DNA reads TGTGCCAGCAGTGCTGCACGGGAATACGAGCAGTACTTC.

V is TRBV9 and J is TRBJ2-2, with D perhaps matching TRBD1 (6 bases). The CDR3 is 15 amino acids. From germline, CDR1 is SGDLS and CDR2 YYNGEE. The V end was cut by 4 bases, the J end by 0 bases, with 10 bases between. The CDR3 nucleotides read TGTGCCAGCAGCTCCTCAGGGGCGAACACCGGGGAGCTGTTTTTT. Its protein product is CASSSSGANTGELFF. The whole variable domain, remainder taken from reference TRBV9 and TRBJ2-2, is DSGVTQTPKHLITATGQRVTLRCSPRSGDLSVYWYQQSLDQGLQFLIQYYNGEERAKGNILERFSAQQFPDLHSELNLSSLELGDSALYFCASSSSGANTGELFFGEGSRLTVL.

The rearrangement joins TRBV27 to TRBJ1-1, with D possibly being TRBD1 (6 bases). Trimming took off 2 bases at V and 5 bases at J, with 15 bases between the two ends. There are 15 residues in the CDR3. Germline-derived CDR1 and CDR2 are MNHEY and SMNVEV (reference sequence). The CDR3 DNA reads as TGTGCCAGCAGTTTAAACGTGGGGGCGCGGACTGAAGCTTTCTTT. Residues: CASSLNVGARTEAFF.

This chain uses TRBV15 with TRBJ2-7; 8 bases align to TRBD2. The CDR3 contains 14 residues. Germline V lookup: CDR1 LNHNV, CDR2 YYDKDF (reference sequence). V trimming: 8 bases; J trimming: 5 bases; junction bases outside the gene matches: 11. The CDR3 here is CATSERAGEDEQYF. CDR3 bases: TGTGCCACCTCTGAGAGAGCGGGAGAGGACGAGCAGTACTTC.

This clone has more than one count but fewer than ten. The chain links TRBV25-1 to TRBJ2-1; D might be TRBD2 (6 bases). Germline CDR1 and CDR2: MGHDK and SYGVNS. Trimming took 1 base from V and 3 from J, leaving 7 bases between them. The CDR3 length is 14 residues. CDR3 coding DNA: TGTGCCAGCAGTGAATCGGGAGTCTACAATGAGCAGTTCTTC. As protein: CASSESGVYNEQFF.

Notes on this clone: In the same sample, other DNA sequences code for this CDR3. The rearrangement links TRBV6-6 to TRBJ2-7, with 10 bases that match TRBD1. CDR1 and CDR2 from the germline V gene are MNHNY and SVGAGI (reference sequence). The J segment lost 2 bases and the V segment lost 5 bases, leaving 6 bases of the junction unmatched. This CDR3 region has 15 residues. CDR3 sequence: CASSPRQGAAYEQYF. CDR3 in DNA: TGTGCCAGCAGTCCTCGACAGGGGGCGGCCTACGAGCAGTACTTC.

This clone was counted only a few times. The V call is TRBV19, the J call TRBJ1-2; D is unresolved. CDR1 LNHDA and CDR2 SQIVND come from the germline V gene (reference sequence). V was pared by 3 bases and J by 0 bases, with 11 bases between. This CDR3 has 15 residues. The CDR3 loop is CASSINGGSNYGYTF. The CDR3, as DNA: TGTGCCAGTAGTATCAATGGCGGCTCTAACTATGGCTACACCTTC.

The chain carries TRBV4-2 and TRBJ2-6, with D maybe TRBD1 (6 bases). Trimming took 1 base from V and 3 from J, leaving 13 bases between them. This CDR3 is 17 amino acids long. Germline V gene sequence: CDR1 LGHNA, CDR2 YNFKEQ. The CDR3 spells CASSQGIRGRGANVLTF. In DNA form, the CDR3 reads TGTGCCAGCAGCCAAGGGATCAGGGGACGTGGGGCCAACGTCCTGACTTTC.

A single count supports this clone. The chain combines TRBV19 with TRBJ2-4; D could derive from TRBD1 or TRBD2 (5 bases each). CDR1 and CDR2 (germline): LNHDA, SQIVND (reference sequence). With 3 bases removed from V and 6 bases from J, the gap between germline ends came to 12 bases. CDR3 length: 14 amino acids. The chain's CDR3 is CASSMRAGSNIQYF. The CDR3 DNA sequence: TGTGCCAGTAGTATGAGGGCAGGGTCAAACATTCAGTACTTC.

The chain carries TRBV9 and TRBJ2-7; D is undetermined. The V end lost 1 base, the J end lost 4 bases, and 15 bases lay between the germline ends. Per the germline V gene, CDR1 is SGDLS and CDR2 is YYNGEE. The CDR3 extends over 15 amino acids. CDR3 nucleotide sequence: TGTGCCAGCAGCGTAACCCATACCTTGGCGTACGAGCAGTACTTC. Encoded protein: CASSVTHTLAYEQYF.

This clone was seen more than once but under ten times. This chain uses TRBV30 with TRBJ1-5; tentatively, D is TRBD1 (6 bases). The length of the CDR3 is 12 residues. The germline gives CDR1 GTSNPN, CDR2 SVGIG (reference sequence). The germline V and J ends were trimmed by 5 bases and 3 bases, with 8 bases remaining between them. CDR3 protein: CAWGQINQPQHF. CDR3 DNA: TGTGCCTGGGGACAGATCAATCAGCCCCAGCATTTT.

The V and J genes are TRBV9 and TRBJ2-7; 12 bases line up with TRBD2. CDR1 and CDR2 from the germline V gene are SGDLS and YYNGEE. The CDR3 is 16 residues long. Unmatched junction bases numbered 8, after V lost 1 base and J lost 6 bases. CDR3 DNA: TGTGCCAGCAGCGTATCTAATGGACTAGCGGGATCCGAGCAGTACTTC. Translation gives CASSVSNGLAGSEQYF. Full variable domain (rest looked up from reference TRBV9 and TRBJ2-7): DSGVTQTPKHLITATGQRVTLRCSPRSGDLSVYWYQQSLDQGLQFLIQYYNGEERAKGNILERFSAQQFPDLHSELNLSSLELGDSALYFCASSVSNGLAGSEQYFGPGTRLTVT.